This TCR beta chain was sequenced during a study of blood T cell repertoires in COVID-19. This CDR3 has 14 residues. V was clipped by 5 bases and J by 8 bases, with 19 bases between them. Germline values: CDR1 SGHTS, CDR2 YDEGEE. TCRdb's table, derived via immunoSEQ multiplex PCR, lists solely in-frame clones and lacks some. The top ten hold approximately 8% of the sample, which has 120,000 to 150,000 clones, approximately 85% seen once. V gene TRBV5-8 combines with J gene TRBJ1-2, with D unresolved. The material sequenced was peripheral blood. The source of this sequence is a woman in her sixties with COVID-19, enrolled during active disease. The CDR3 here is CASSPDGEFWGYTF. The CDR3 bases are TGTGCCAGCAGTCCGGACGGGGAGTTTTGGGGCTACACCTTC.